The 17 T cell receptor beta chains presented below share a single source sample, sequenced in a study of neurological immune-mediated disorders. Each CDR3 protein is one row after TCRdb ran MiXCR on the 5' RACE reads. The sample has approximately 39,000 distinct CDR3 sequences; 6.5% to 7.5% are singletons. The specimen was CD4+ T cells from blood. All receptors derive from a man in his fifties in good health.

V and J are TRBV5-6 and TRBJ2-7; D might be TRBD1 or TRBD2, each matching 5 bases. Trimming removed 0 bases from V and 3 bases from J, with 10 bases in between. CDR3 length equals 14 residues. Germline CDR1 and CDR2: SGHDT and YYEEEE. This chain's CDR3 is CASSLAGTGYEQYF. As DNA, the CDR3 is TGTGCCAGCAGCTTGGCCGGGACGGGCTACGAGCAGTACTTC.

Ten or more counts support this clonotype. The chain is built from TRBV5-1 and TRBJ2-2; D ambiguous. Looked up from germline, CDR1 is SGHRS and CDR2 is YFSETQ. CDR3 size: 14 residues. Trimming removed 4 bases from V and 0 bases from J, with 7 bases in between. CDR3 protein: CASSPLPNTGELFF. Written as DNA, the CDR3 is TGCGCCAGCAGCCCCCTACCGAACACCGGGGAGCTGTTTTTT.

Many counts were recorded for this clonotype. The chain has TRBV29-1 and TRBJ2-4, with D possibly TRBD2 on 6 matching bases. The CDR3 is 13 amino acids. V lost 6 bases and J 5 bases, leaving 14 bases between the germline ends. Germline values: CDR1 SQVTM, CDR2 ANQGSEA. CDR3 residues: CSVPRGSQNIQYF. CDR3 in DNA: TGCAGCGTGCCCCGGGGGTCTCAAAACATTCAGTACTTC.

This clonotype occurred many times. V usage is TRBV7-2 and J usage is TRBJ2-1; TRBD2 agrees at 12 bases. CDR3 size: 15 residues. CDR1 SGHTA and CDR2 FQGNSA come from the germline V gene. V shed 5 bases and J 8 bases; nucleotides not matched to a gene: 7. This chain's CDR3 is CASSELAGGPYEQFF. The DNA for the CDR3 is TGTGCCAGCAGCGAGCTAGCGGGAGGGCCCTATGAGCAGTTCTTC.

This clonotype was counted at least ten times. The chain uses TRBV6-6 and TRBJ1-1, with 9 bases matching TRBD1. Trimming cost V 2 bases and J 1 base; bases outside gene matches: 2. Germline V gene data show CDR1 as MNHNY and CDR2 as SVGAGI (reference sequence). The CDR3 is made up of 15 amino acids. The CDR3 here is CASSYPGQGNTEAFF. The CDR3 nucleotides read TGTGCCAGCAGTTACCCGGGACAGGGGAACACTGAAGCTTTCTTT.

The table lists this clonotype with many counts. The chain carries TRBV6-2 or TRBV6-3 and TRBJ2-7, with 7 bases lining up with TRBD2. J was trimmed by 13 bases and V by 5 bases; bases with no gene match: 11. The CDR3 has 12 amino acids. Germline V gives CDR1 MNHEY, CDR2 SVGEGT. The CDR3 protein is CASSDEGLAVYF. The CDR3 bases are TGTGCCAGCAGTGATGAGGGGCTAGCGGTTTACTTC.

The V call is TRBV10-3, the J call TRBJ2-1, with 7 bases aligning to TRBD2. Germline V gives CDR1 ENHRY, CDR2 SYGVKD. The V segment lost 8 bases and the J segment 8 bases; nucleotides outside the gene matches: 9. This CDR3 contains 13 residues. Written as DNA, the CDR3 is TGTGCCATCCGGGGGGACCGCAAGGATGAGCAGTTCTTC. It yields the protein CAIRGDRKDEQFF.

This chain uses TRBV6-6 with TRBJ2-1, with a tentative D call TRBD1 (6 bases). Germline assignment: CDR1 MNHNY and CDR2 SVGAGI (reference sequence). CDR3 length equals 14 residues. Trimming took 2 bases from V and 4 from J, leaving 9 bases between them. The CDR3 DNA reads TGTGCCAGCAGTTACGCTCAGGGGTACAATGAGCAGTTCTTC. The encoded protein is CASSYAQGYNEQFF.

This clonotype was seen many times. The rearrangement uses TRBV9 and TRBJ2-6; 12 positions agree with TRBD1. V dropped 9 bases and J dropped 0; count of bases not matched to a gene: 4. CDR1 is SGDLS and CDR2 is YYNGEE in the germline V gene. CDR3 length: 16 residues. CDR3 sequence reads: CATGTGGYSGANVLTF. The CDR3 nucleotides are TGTGCCACCGGGACAGGGGGCTACTCTGGGGCCAACGTCCTGACTTTC.

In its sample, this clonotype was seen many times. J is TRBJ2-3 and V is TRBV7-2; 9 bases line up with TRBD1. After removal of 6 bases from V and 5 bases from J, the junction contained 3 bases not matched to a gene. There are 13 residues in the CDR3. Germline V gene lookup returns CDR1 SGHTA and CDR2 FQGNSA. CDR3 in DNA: TGTGCCAGCAGAGGGGACAGGGTAGATACGCAGTATTTT. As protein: CASRGDRVDTQYF. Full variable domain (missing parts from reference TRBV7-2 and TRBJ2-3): GAGVSQSPSNKVTEKGKDVELRCDPISGHTALYWYRQSLGQGLEFLIYFQGNSAPDKSGLPSDRFSAERTGGSVSTLTIQRTQQEDSAVYLCASRGDRVDTQYFGPGTRLTVL.

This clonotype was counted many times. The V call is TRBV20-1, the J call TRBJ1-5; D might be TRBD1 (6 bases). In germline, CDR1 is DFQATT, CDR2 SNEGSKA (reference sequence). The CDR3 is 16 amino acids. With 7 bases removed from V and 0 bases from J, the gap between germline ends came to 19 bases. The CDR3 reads CSVTNRVTFSNQPQHF. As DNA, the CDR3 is TGCAGTGTCACCAACAGGGTTACTTTTAGCAATCAGCCCCAGCATTTT.

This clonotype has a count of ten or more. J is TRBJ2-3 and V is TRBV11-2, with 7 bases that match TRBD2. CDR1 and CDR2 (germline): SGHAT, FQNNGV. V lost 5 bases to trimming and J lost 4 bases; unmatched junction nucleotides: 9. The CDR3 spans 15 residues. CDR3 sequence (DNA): TGTGCCAGCAGCCCGAATGGGGGGGACCCAGATACGCAGTATTTT. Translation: CASSPNGGDPDTQYF.

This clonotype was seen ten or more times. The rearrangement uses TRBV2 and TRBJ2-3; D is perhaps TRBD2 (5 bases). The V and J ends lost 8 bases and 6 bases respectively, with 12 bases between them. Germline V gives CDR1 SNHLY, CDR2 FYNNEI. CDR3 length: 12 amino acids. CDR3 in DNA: TGTGCCAGCGGGAGCATTGGTGATACGCAGTATTTT. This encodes CASGSIGDTQYF.

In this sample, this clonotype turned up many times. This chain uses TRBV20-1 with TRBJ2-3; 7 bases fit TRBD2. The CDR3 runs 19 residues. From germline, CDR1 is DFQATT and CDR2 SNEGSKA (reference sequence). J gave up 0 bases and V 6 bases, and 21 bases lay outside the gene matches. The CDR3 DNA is TGCAGTGCCGTCCCGAGAGCGGGACTCAAGACACCAAGCACAGATACGCAGTATTTT. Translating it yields CSAVPRAGLKTPSTDTQYF.

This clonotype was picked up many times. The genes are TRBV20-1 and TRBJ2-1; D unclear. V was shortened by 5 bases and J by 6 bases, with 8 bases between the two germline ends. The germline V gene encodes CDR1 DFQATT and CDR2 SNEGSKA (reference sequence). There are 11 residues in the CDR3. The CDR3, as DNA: TGCAGTGCTTGGCCTGGCAATGAGCAGTTCTTC. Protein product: CSAWPGNEQFF.

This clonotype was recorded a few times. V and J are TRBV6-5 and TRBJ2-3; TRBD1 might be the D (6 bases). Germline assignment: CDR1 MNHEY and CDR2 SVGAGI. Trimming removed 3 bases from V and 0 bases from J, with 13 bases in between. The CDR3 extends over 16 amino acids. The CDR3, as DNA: TGTGCCAGCAGTTATTCCGGACAGCCTAGCACAGATACGCAGTATTTT. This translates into CASSYSGQPSTDTQYF.

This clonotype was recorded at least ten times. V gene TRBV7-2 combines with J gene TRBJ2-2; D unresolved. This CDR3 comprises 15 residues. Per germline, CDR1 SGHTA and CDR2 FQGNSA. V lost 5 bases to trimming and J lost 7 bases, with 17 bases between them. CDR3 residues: CASSKGPAWGGELFF. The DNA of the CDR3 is TGTGCCAGCAGCAAGGGCCCTGCCTGGGGCGGGGAGCTGTTTTTT.